The rows below give T cell receptor beta chains drawn from one sample of a study of CD8+CD57+ T cells in acquired aplastic anemia. TCRdb analysed the reads with MiXCR anew, one entry per CDR3 protein. The sample shows 120,000 or so distinct CDR3 sequences, 30% to 45% of them seen only once. The sample was sorted CD4+, CD8+, or CD8+CD57+ T cells (not recorded which) from PBMCs. The receptors originated from a human donor with aplastic anemia. CDR3s include the opening cysteine and the closing phenylalanine or tryptophan. The D gene is left open where the match is weak. A row's size may be missing; if present it is once, few, many or a size class.

D gene: .; J gene: TRBJ1-5; V gene: TRBV2; clone size: .; CDR3 DNA: TGTGCCAGCAGTCGCCAGGAGAATCAGCCCCAGCATTTT; CDR3 protein: CASSRQENQPQHF
D gene: TRBD1; J gene: TRBJ2-2; V gene: TRBV14; clone size: .; CDR3 DNA: TGTGCCAGCAGCCAAAGACAGGGGATCGGCACCGGGGAGCTGTTTTTT; CDR3 protein: CASSQRQGIGTGELFF
D gene: TRBD1; J gene: TRBJ1-2; V gene: TRBV19; clone size: .; CDR3 DNA: TGTGCCAGTAGTATTGCAGGGGGCTATGGCTACACCTTC; CDR3 protein: CASSIAGGYGYTF
D gene: .; J gene: TRBJ1-1; V gene: TRBV29-1; clone size: .; CDR3 DNA: TGCAGCGTAGGTGACATGGGGGGGAAAGCTTTCTTT; CDR3 protein: CSVGDMGGKAFF
D gene: TRBD2; J gene: TRBJ2-3; V gene: TRBV20-1; clone size: .; CDR3 DNA: TGCAGTGCACCGAGACTAGCAGGAACCACAGATACGCAGTATTTT; CDR3 protein: CSAPRLAGTTDTQYF
D gene: .; J gene: TRBJ1-6; V gene: TRBV5-1; clone size: many; CDR3 DNA: TGCGCCAGCGGGCTTCAGGGTAATAATTCACCCCTCCACTTT; CDR3 protein: CASGLQGNNSPLHF
D gene: TRBD1; J gene: TRBJ1-2; V gene: TRBV24-1; clone size: .; CDR3 DNA: TGTGCCACCAGTGATGCCAAGGGGACAGGGGGCCCTCCGGAGAGCTACACCTTC; CDR3 protein: CATSDAKGTGGPPESYTF
D gene: .; J gene: TRBJ1-1; V gene: TRBV4-1; clone size: .; CDR3 DNA: TGCGCCAGCAGCCACCGAATGAACACTGAAGCTTTCTTT; CDR3 protein: CASSHRMNTEAFF
D gene: TRBD1; J gene: TRBJ2-5; V gene: TRBV29-1; clone size: many; CDR3 DNA: TGCAGCGTTGAACTTTTTGGCAGGGGGCTCGAGACCCAGTACTTC; CDR3 protein: CSVELFGRGLETQYF
D gene: TRBD1; J gene: TRBJ2-7; V gene: TRBV29-1; clone size: many; CDR3 DNA: TGCAGCGTTGAGGGCCCAAATACAGGGGACTACGAGCAGTACTTC; CDR3 protein: CSVEGPNTGDYEQYF
D gene: .; J gene: TRBJ1-6; V gene: TRBV7-7; clone size: .; CDR3 DNA: TGTGCTAGCAGCTTAGTGGGGGCAGAGAATAATTCACCCCCCCACTTT; CDR3 protein: CASSLVGAENNSPPHF
D gene: .; J gene: TRBJ2-7; V gene: TRBV5-1; clone size: many; CDR3 DNA: TGCGCCAGCAGCCTAAGCGACGAGCAGTACTTC; CDR3 protein: CASSLSDEQYF
D gene: TRBD1; J gene: TRBJ2-5; V gene: TRBV5-6; clone size: many; CDR3 DNA: TGTGCCAGCAGCTCCAGACAGGGGATGGAGACCCAGTACTTC; CDR3 protein: CASSSRQGMETQYF
D gene: .; J gene: TRBJ1-1; V gene: TRBV6-1; clone size: .; CDR3 DNA: TGTGCCAGCAGTGGCGAGGACAGATTTGTAGTTAAGGAGACTGAAGCTTCCTTT; CDR3 protein: CASSGEDRFVVKETEASF
D gene: .; J gene: TRBJ2-7; V gene: TRBV3-1; clone size: many; CDR3 DNA: TGTGCCAGCAGCCCCTTCGTCGACAGCTACGAGCAGTACTTC; CDR3 protein: CASSPFVDSYEQYF
D gene: TRBD1; J gene: TRBJ1-1; V gene: TRBV6-1; clone size: .; CDR3 DNA: TGTGCCAGCAGACAGGGGATGAACACTGAAGCTTCCTTT; CDR3 protein: CASRQGMNTEASF
D gene: .; J gene: TRBJ1-2; V gene: TRBV20-1; clone size: .; CDR3 DNA: TGCAGTGCTCGTCCGGGGGGCCCGCGAGGTGACTATGGCTACACCTTC; CDR3 protein: CSARPGGPRGDYGYTF
D gene: .; J gene: TRBJ2-7; V gene: TRBV15; clone size: few; CDR3 DNA: TGTGCCACCAGCAGAGATAGACAAACAGAGCAGTACTTC; CDR3 protein: CATSRDRQTEQYF
D gene: .; J gene: TRBJ2-7; V gene: TRBV7-2; clone size: few; CDR3 DNA: TGTGCCAGCAGCTTCCCGCGTTACGAGCAGTACTTC; CDR3 protein: CASSFPRYEQYF
D gene: TRBD1; J gene: TRBJ1-1; V gene: TRBV6-5; clone size: many; CDR3 DNA: TGTGCCAGCAGGACCTCAGGGGGGACTGAAGCTTTCTTT; CDR3 protein: CASRTSGGTEAFF
D gene: .; J gene: TRBJ1-3; V gene: TRBV7-2; clone size: many; CDR3 DNA: TGTGCCAGCAGCTTAGTGGGGAACACCATATATTTT; CDR3 protein: CASSLVGNTIYF
D gene: .; J gene: TRBJ2-5; V gene: TRBV5-1; clone size: many; CDR3 DNA: TGCGCCAGCAGCTTCCACCAAGAGACCCAGTACTTC; CDR3 protein: CASSFHQETQYF